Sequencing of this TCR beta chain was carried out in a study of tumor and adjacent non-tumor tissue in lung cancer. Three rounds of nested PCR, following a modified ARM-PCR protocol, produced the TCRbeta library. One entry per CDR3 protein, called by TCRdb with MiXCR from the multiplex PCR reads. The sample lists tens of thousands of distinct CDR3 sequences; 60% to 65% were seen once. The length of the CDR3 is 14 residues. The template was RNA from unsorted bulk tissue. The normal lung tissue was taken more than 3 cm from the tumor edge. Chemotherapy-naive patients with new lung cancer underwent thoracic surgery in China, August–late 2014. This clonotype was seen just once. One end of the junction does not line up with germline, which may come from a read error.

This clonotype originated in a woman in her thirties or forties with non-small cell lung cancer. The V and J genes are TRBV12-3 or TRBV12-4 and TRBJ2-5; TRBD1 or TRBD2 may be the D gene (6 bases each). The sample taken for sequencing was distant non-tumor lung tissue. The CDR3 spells CASGFPGGGEIQYF. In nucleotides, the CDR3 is TGTGCCAGCGGTTTTCCCGGGGGCGGGGAGATCCAGTACTTC.